This T cell receptor beta chain was found in a study of blood T cells in healthy people across ages. The CDR3 has 14 residues. CDR1 and CDR2 from the germline V gene are DFQATT and SNEGSKA (reference sequence). Losses at the gene ends were 2 bases for V and 3 bases for J; bases not matched to a gene: 5. Alongside a J-beta primer mix, a sample-barcoded 5' primer served in a second PCR lasting 7 to 11 cycles. TCRdb used MiXCR to reprocess the 5' RACE reads, holding one entry per CDR3 protein. The top ten hold roughly 34% of the sample, which has about 680,000 distinct CDR3 sequences, around half seen once.

This chain uses TRBV20-1 with TRBJ2-7, with 9 bases matching TRBD2. The sample consisted of blood. The clonotype was recovered from a woman aged 55-70 years in good health. CDR3 amino acids: CSARSGTSHYEQYF. Here the CDR3 DNA reads TGCAGTGCTAGATCCGGGACTAGCCACTACGAGCAGTACTTC.